This TCR beta chain emerged from a study of T-cell memory formation after mild COVID-19 (TCRdb year 2021). Regarding the research as a whole: Most TCR sequence clusters were specific to one of the two donors. T-cell clones expanding and contracting after mild COVID-19 in a couple of donors were tracked by longitudinal TCRalpha and TCRbeta repertoire sequencing. The cohort was made up of two young adult volunteers, one female and one male, who were previously healthy. The investigation overall reported the following: SARS-CoV-2 specificity of the second-wave clones peaking on day 37 was not confirmed. Clones contracting from day 15 to 85 had balanced CD4/CD8 phenotypes, while a second wave expanding from day 15 to 37 was biased towards CD4+. Contracting CD4+ clones appeared mostly in the CM and EM memory subsets, whereas CD8+ clones were enriched in EMRA. The detection of some responding clones in pre-infection memory suggests that pre-existing cross-reactive memory T cells joined the SARS-CoV-2 response. Only two mild cases were covered by the study, and larger cohorts that include severe cases with pre-infection samples were considered necessary.

The table lists this clonotype with a few counts. What antigen it recognizes has not been identified. Nothing much larger sits one base from this clone, and base qualities are not available. The listed sequencing device is Illumina NovaSeq 6000. cDNA libraries for TCRalpha and TCRbeta were prepared by 5'RACE using constant-segment primers, with sample barcodes and unique molecular identifiers added. Trizol reagent was used to extract RNA from every sample. Libraries were amplified in two PCR steps, with a second sample barcode and Illumina TruSeq adapters added in the second step. The libraries were sequenced on an Illumina NovaSeq using 2 x 150 bp paired-end reads. Regarding the original processing steps: Demultiplexing of reads and collapsing into UMI-guided consensus sequences were performed with migec v1.2.7. Using mixcr v2.1.11, the UMI consensuses were aligned to TRA and TRB V and J templates and assembled into clonotypes. A clonotype was counted as expanded or contracted only if both edgeR and NoisET called the change significant, with noise models trained on biological replicates. edgeR calls used a false discovery rate-adjusted p below 0.01 and a log2 fold-change threshold of 1. As an exploratory analysis of dynamics, max-normalized trajectories of the 1000 most abundant clonotypes were examined with PCA combined with hierarchical clustering. Separately sequenced CD4+ and CD8+ repertoires were used to assign the CD4 or CD8 phenotype of responding clones. The public sequencing data were trimmed at Q25 with fastp and processed into clonotypes with MiXCR by TCRdb, which kept only in-frame beta chains. When rows share a CDR3 protein, they turn into one entry using the most common DNA and genes. The V and J calls were determined by TCRdb, not by the authors. Counted in this sample were approximately 430,000 distinct CDR3 sequences; about a quarter of them appeared once. The ten largest account for around 13% of the sample.

PBMCs were isolated by Ficoll-Paque density gradient centrifugation. The receptor comes from an adult woman who had mild COVID-19 (a few samples of this study predate the infection). The sample titles of this study are shuffled in the database, so cell type and time point are left out; the donor was told from shared clones. Sequencing was performed on PBMCs or a T cell subset sorted from them (not recorded which).

Here the CDR3 is given as CASSPRDGYGEQYF. The DNA sequence follows: TGTGCCAGCTCACCACGGGACGGATACGGAGAGCAGTACTTC. The chain was built from TRBV18 and TRBJ2-7; the D gene could be either TRBD1 or TRBD2, each agreeing at 5 bases. V is reduced by 1 base and J by 7 bases, leaving a spacing of 14 bases between them. The CDR3 starts with the cysteine, ends with the phenylalanine, and has 14 residues. This entry keeps only the CDR3 DNA: 42 bases, framed from base 1. CDR1 KGHSH and CDR2 LQKENI were looked up in the germline V gene.